Below, 15 T cell receptor beta chains from the same sample are listed, as sequenced in a study of blood T cell repertoires in COVID-19. The table came from immunoSEQ multiplex PCR; TCRdb's copy has only in-frame clones and leaves some out. The data hold roughly 250,000 clones, with 75% to 90% observed a single time. The sample comprised PBMCs or T cells enriched from blood (not recorded which). All receptors derive from a young woman who had recovered from COVID-19.

The CDR3 spells CASSPTLAGGPDEQYF. The CDR3 bases are TGCGCCAGCAGCCCGACCCTAGCGGGGGGGCCGGACGAGCAGTACTTC. V gene TRBV5-1 combines with J gene TRBJ2-7; TRBD2 agrees at 12 bases. This CDR3 is 16 amino acids long. V lost 4 bases, J lost 5 bases, and 10 bases stayed unmatched. CDR1 is SGHRS and CDR2 is YFSETQ in the germline V gene.

The V call is TRBV7-2, the J call TRBJ1-1, with D maybe TRBD1 (6 bases). Trimming pared 2 bases from V and 5 bases from J, leaving 12 bases between. The CDR3 is 14 amino acids. Germline CDR1 and CDR2: SGHTA and FQGNSA. CDR3 region: CASSLIQGSTEAFF. CDR3 nucleotide sequence: TGTGCCAGCAGCTTAATTCAGGGGTCGACTGAAGCTTTCTTT.

For this clone: One junction end disagrees with the germline gene, perhaps due to a read error. This sequence joins TRBV3-1 (or the pseudogene TRBV3-2) and TRBJ2-7; 7 positions match TRBD2. Germline CDR1 is LGHDT and CDR2 is YNNKEL (reference sequence). The CDR3 extends over 13 amino acids. CDR3 sequence: CASSQAGFYEQYF. In DNA form, the CDR3 reads TGTGCCAGCAGTCAAGCGGGATTCTACGAGCAGTACTTC.

This chain connects TRBV3-1 (or the pseudogene TRBV3-2) to TRBJ1-2; a weak D match, TRBD1 (5 bases). CDR1 is LGHDT and CDR2 is YNNKEL in the germline V gene (reference sequence). CDR3 length: 16 residues. V was cut by 0 bases and J by 4 bases, with 15 bases left in between. For the CDR3, the DNA is TGTGCCAGCAGCCAAGACAGGGATATCTGGATCTATGGCTACACCTTC. It translates to CASSQDRDIWIYGYTF.

The rearrangement uses TRBV7-6 and TRBJ2-1; 8 bases map to TRBD2. The CDR3 sequence is 14 residues long. Germline trimming cut 5 bases from V and 7 bases from J; bases unmatched to any gene: 7. The germline gives CDR1 SGHVS, CDR2 FNYEAQ. The CDR3: CASSPAGGWNEQFF. CDR3 DNA: TGTGCCAGCAGCCCCGCGGGGGGTTGGAATGAGCAGTTCTTC.

V gene TRBV19 combines with J gene TRBJ1-4, with D maybe TRBD1 (6 bases). This CDR3 region has 15 residues. Germline-derived CDR1 and CDR2 are LNHDA and SQIVND (reference sequence). V was clipped by 5 bases and J by 7 bases, with 17 bases between them. CDR3 residues: CASSSQGGMSEKLFF. CDR3 nucleotides: TGTGCCAGTAGTTCCCAAGGGGGTATGAGTGAAAAACTGTTTTTT.

This sequence joins TRBV7-7 and TRBJ2-7; 11 bases align to TRBD2. The CDR3 runs to 15 residues. Germline V lookup: CDR1 SSHAT, CDR2 FNYEAQ (reference sequence). V was clipped by 2 bases and J by 4 bases; unmatched bases: 4. CDR3 protein: CASSLMLAGGYEQYF. The DNA for the CDR3 is TGTGCCAGCAGCTTAATGCTAGCGGGGGGTTACGAGCAGTACTTC.

The V and J genes are TRBV7-3 and TRBJ1-2; 9 nucleotides match TRBD1. The CDR3 extends over 13 amino acids. The V segment lost 3 bases and the J segment 6 bases; nucleotides outside the gene matches: 2. Germline V gene data show CDR1 as SGHTA and CDR2 as FQGTGA. CDR3 region: CASSFTGGDGYTF. The CDR3, as DNA: TGTGCCAGCAGCTTCACAGGGGGCGATGGCTACACCTTC.

The V and J genes are TRBV28 and TRBJ2-7, with D maybe TRBD1 (5 bases). The CDR3 has 15 amino acids. Trimming took off 4 bases at V and 2 bases at J, with 15 bases between the two ends. Germline CDR1 is MDHEN and CDR2 is SYDVKM. CDR3 sequence reads: CASSSMTAPPYEQYF. The DNA of the CDR3 is TGTGCCAGCAGTTCCATGACAGCCCCTCCCTACGAGCAGTACTTC. Complete variable domain (other parts from reference TRBV28 and TRBJ2-7): DVKVTQSSRYLVKRTGEKVFLECVQDMDHENMFWYRQDPGLGLRLIYFSYDVKMKEKGDIPEGYSVSREKKERFSLILESASTNQTSMYLCASSSMTAPPYEQYFGPGTRLTVT.

The gene calls are TRBV6-6 and TRBJ2-3; 11 bases align to TRBD2. The CDR3 covers 18 residues. Germline CDR1 reads MNHNY; CDR2 reads SVGAGI (reference sequence). J was trimmed by 3 bases and V by 5 bases; bases with no gene match: 13. The DNA for the CDR3 is TGTGCCAGCAGTCAATTCCCCGGGACTAGCGGAAATACAGATACGCAGTATTTT. Translation: CASSQFPGTSGNTDTQYF.

The J gene is TRBJ2-7, the V gene TRBV27; tentatively, D is TRBD1 (5 bases). The length of the CDR3 is 14 residues. V was cut by 6 bases and J by 0 bases, with 12 bases left in between. Germline assignment: CDR1 MNHEY and CDR2 SMNVEV (reference sequence). CDR3: CASSLDSDSYEQYF. The CDR3 DNA follows: TGTGCCAGCAGCCTCGACAGCGACTCCTACGAGCAGTACTTC.

V and J are TRBV6-5 and TRBJ1-2; possible D gene TRBD1, 6 bases. Looked up from germline, CDR1 is MNHEY and CDR2 is SVGAGI. This CDR3 has 14 amino acids. V was pared by 6 bases and J by 0 bases, with 11 bases between. CDR3 coding DNA: TGTGCCAGCAGATTGGCAGGGGCTAACTATGGCTACACCTTC. Translation: CASRLAGANYGYTF.

The chain carries TRBV5-1 and TRBJ2-1; 8 nucleotides align to TRBD2. The V and J ends lost 5 bases and 0 bases, in that order; junction bases with no gene match: 10. Germline V gene data show CDR1 as SGHRS and CDR2 as YFSETQ. This CDR3 spans 17 amino acids. The CDR3 nucleotides read TGCGCCAGCAGAGGAAGCGGGGGTCTCAGCTCCTACAATGAGCAGTTCTTC. It encodes CASRGSGGLSSYNEQFF.

The gene calls are TRBV2 and TRBJ1-5, with D unclear. Germline CDR1 is SNHLY and CDR2 is FYNNEI. The CDR3 is 15 residues long. Trimming cost V 3 bases and J 0 bases, with 9 bases left between them. The CDR3 nucleotides read TGTGCCAGCAGTGACAGCGCAGATAGCAATCAGCCCCAGCATTTT. Translated: CASSDSADSNQPQHF.

This clone was picked up a small number of times. J is TRBJ1-2 and V is TRBV7-8; unclear D gene. The CDR3 extends over 13 amino acids. Trimming removed 2 bases at V and 8 bases at J, with 12 bases between. CDR1 is SGHVS, CDR2 FQNEAQ, per germline. CDR3 nucleotides: TGTGCCAGCAGCTTATTAAGGGAGCGGGGCTACACCTTC. The encoded protein is CASSLLRERGYTF.